The present T cell receptor (beta chain) was sequenced within a study of T-cell memory formation after mild COVID-19 (dated by TCRdb to the early 2020s). Describing the broader study: Most TCR sequence clusters were specific to one of the two donors. Two young, previously healthy adult volunteers made up the cohort, one male and one female. In a couple of donors, T-cell clones that expanded and contracted after mild COVID-19 were tracked by sequencing TCRalpha and TCRbeta repertoires over time.

PBMCs were isolated by Ficoll-Paque density gradient centrifugation. Beyond this particular receptor, the publication reports: Contracting CD4+ clones were located mainly in the CM and EM memory subsets, whereas CD8+ clones were found to be enriched in EMRA. From day 15 to 85, contracting clones showed balanced CD4/CD8 phenotypes, whereas a second wave of clones that expanded from day 15 to 37 leaned towards CD4+. SARS-CoV-2 specificity of the second-wave clones peaking on day 37 was not confirmed. The study covered only a couple of mild cases, and larger cohorts including severe cases with pre-infection samples were considered necessary. Some responding clones were detected in pre-infection memory, which suggested that pre-existing cross-reactive memory T cells had joined the SARS-CoV-2 response.

Sequencing used an Illumina NovaSeq 6000. TCRalpha and TCRbeta cDNA libraries were built by 5'RACE with constant-segment primers, adding sample barcodes and unique molecular identifiers. RNA was extracted from every sample with Trizol reagent. Libraries were amplified in two PCR steps, with a second sample barcode and Illumina TruSeq adapters added in the second step. Libraries were sequenced on an Illumina NovaSeq with 2 x 150 bp paired-end reads. The source study handled its data this way. With migec v1.2.7, reads were demultiplexed and then collapsed into UMI-guided consensus sequences. Using mixcr v2.1.11, the UMI consensuses were aligned to TRA and TRB V and J templates and assembled into clonotypes. A clonotype was counted as expanded or contracted only if both edgeR and NoisET called the change significant, with noise models trained on biological replicates. For edgeR calls, the cutoffs were a false discovery rate-adjusted p below 0.01 and a log2 fold-change threshold of 1. As an exploratory analysis of dynamics, PCA with hierarchical clustering was applied to max-normalized trajectories of the 1000 most abundant clonotypes. Separately sequenced CD4+ and CD8+ repertoires were used to assign the CD4 or CD8 phenotype of responding clones. TCRdb reran the public reads through fastp at Q25 and MiXCR, keeping productive beta chains. Here each entry gathers all rows of one CDR3 protein and keeps the most common genes and DNA. The V and J calls and clone size are TCRdb's, not the authors'. The sample profile shows 140,000 to 150,000 distinct CDR3 sequences; 20% to 25% of them were found once. The ten most abundant clones make up 24% of the sample.

As to this clonotype: Its recognized antigen is unknown. Qualities for individual bases were not recorded, and no much larger clone is one base off.

The source is an adult woman who had mild COVID-19 (a few samples of this study predate the infection). The sample titles of this study are shuffled in the database, so cell type and time point are left out; the donor was told from shared clones. The material sequenced was PBMCs or a T cell subset sorted from them (not recorded which).

This receptor has the CDR3 CASAGDEETQYF. The DNA sequence is TGTGCCAGCGCGGGAGACGAAGAGACCCAGTACTTC. This sequence uses TRBV12-3 or TRBV12-4 and TRBJ2-5; TRBD2 agrees with 7 junctional bases. The CDR3 covers 12 residues, taking in both the cysteine and the phenylalanine. Only the CDR3 portion is preserved as DNA: 36 bases, with reading frame beginning at the first base. Trimming removed 8 bases from V and 3 bases from J; the gene matches leave 3 bases unexplained.